This TCR beta chain was identified during a study of T cells after yellow fever vaccination. Study-level points and caveats: Peaking on day 5 versus 15, the secondary response was faster but weaker. There was a small share of clonotypes that showed up in both the CD4 and CD8 compartments.

The germline CDR1 and CDR2 sequences are LNHNV and YYDKDF (reference sequence). CDR3 length: 14 residues. The V end was cut by 1 base, the J end by 5 bases, with 11 bases between. Template switching with 5'RACE generated the TCR cDNA and added a universal primer site and UMIs. TCRdb independently ran MiXCR on the 5' RACE reads; one entry per CDR3 protein. In the table there are under 550,000 distinct CDR3 sequences, about a fifth of which are singletons. About this clonotype: The antigen remains undetermined.

This chain connects TRBV15 to TRBJ2-5, with no clear D. The material was PBMCs, obtained 20 to 25 days after the first yellow fever vaccination. The clonotype was recovered from a young man who received the YFV17D yellow fever vaccine. The CDR3 loop is CATSRVQRVETQYF. The CDR3 DNA reads as TGTGCCACCAGCAGAGTCCAGCGTGTGGAGACCCAGTACTTC. Using reference TRBV15 and TRBJ2-5 for the parts outside the CDR3, the full variable domain is DAMVIQNPRYQVTQFGKPVTLSCSQTLNHNVMYWYQQKSSQAPKLLFHYYDKDFNNEADTPDNFQSRRPNTSFCFLDIRSPGLGDTAMYLCATSRVQRVETQYFGPGTRLLVL.